The 31 T cell receptor beta chains below come from one sample, sequenced in a study of blood T cell repertoires in COVID-19. TCRdb keeps only in-frame clones here, not all; method: immunoSEQ multiplex PCR. Of approximately 120,000 clones detected, 75% to 85% appear once; the ten largest clones hold approximately 7.9%. The sequenced sample was peripheral blood. The source of these receptors is an elderly woman with active or convalescent COVID-19.

The chain joins TRBV13 to TRBJ2-5, with 8 nucleotides matching TRBD2. J gave up 5 bases and V 5 bases, and 13 bases lay outside the gene matches. Germline V gene lookup returns CDR1 PRHDT and CDR2 FYEKMQ (reference sequence). The CDR3 spans 16 residues. CDR3: CASSLSSGVGFETQYF. In DNA, the CDR3 is TGTGCCAGCAGCCTTAGTAGCGGGGTGGGTTTCGAGACCCAGTACTTC.

This clone came up once. The V and J genes are TRBV5-1 and TRBJ2-1, with D possibly TRBD2 on 5 matching bases. The CDR3 runs 18 residues. Germline V lookup: CDR1 SGHRS, CDR2 YFSETQ. V lost 1 base and J lost 1, with 18 bases in between. Here the CDR3 reads CASSLRLASGDSYNEQFF. DNA of the CDR3: TGCGCCAGCAGCTTGCGGTTAGCGAGCGGTGATTCCTACAATGAGCAGTTCTTC.

The chain joins TRBV25-1 to TRBJ1-2; the D is unclear. V lost 5 bases to trimming and J lost 4 bases, with 11 bases between them. Germline CDR1 reads MGHDK; CDR2 reads SYGVNS. The CDR3 contains 13 residues. CDR3 in amino acids: CASSYARSYGYTF. CDR3 coding DNA: TGTGCCAGCAGTTATGCACGGTCCTATGGCTACACCTTC.

The chain combines TRBV3-1 (or the pseudogene TRBV3-2) with TRBJ2-1; possibly TRBD2 for D (5 bases). The V gene lost 0 bases and the J gene lost 3 bases, with 9 bases spanning the gap. The germline V gene has CDR1 LGHDT and CDR2 YNNKEL (reference sequence). The CDR3 totals 15 residues. CDR3 sequence: CASSQELRDYNEQFF. Written as DNA, the CDR3 is TGTGCCAGCAGCCAAGAATTGAGGGACTACAATGAGCAGTTCTTC.

The rearrangement uses TRBV9 and TRBJ1-2; 12 nucleotides match TRBD1. Germline trimming cut 2 bases from V and 4 bases from J; bases unmatched to any gene: 6. CDR1 and CDR2 (germline): SGDLS, YYNGEE. The CDR3 has 16 amino acids. The chain's CDR3 is CASSVSPGQGAYGYTF. DNA of the CDR3: TGTGCCAGCAGCGTCTCCCCGGGACAGGGGGCCTATGGCTACACCTTC.

This chain's CDR3 is CAISPSGGSGTDTQYF. CDR3 bases: TGTGCCATCAGCCCTAGCGGGGGCTCGGGCACAGATACGCAGTATTTT. The chain has TRBV10-3 and TRBJ2-3; TRBD2 agrees at 10 bases. Germline values: CDR1 ENHRY, CDR2 SYGVKD. This CDR3 has 16 amino acids. V lost 6 bases and J lost 1; bases outside the gene matches: 7.

The chain combines TRBV19 with TRBJ1-5; maybe TRBD1 (5 bases). Trimming cost V 5 bases and J 7 bases, with 15 bases left between them. CDR1 and CDR2 from the germline V gene are LNHDA and SQIVND (reference sequence). The CDR3 runs to 14 residues. CDR3 DNA sequence: TGTGCCAGTAGTTTGGAAACAGGAAGGCAGCCCCAGCATTTT. This translates into CASSLETGRQPQHF. Combining the CDR3 with reference TRBV19 and TRBJ1-5 gives the whole variable domain DGGITQSPKYLFRKEGQNVTLSCEQNLNHDAMYWYRQDPGQGLRLIYYSQIVNDFQKGDIAEGYSVSREKKESFPLTVTSAQKNPTAFYLCASSLETGRQPQHFGDGTRLSIL.

The V gene is TRBV6-5, the J gene TRBJ2-7; 10 nucleotides match TRBD1. The CDR3 has 14 residues. The J segment lost 2 bases and the V segment lost 4 bases, leaving 2 bases of the junction unmatched. Looked up from germline, CDR1 is MNHEY and CDR2 is SVGAGI. The CDR3: CASSWGQGPYEQYF. The DNA for the CDR3 is TGTGCCAGCAGTTGGGGACAGGGGCCCTACGAGCAGTACTTC.

This chain connects TRBV24-1 to TRBJ1-5; maybe TRBD1 (6 bases). The CDR3 spans 16 residues. CDR1 is KGHDR and CDR2 is SFDVKD in the germline V gene. The germline V and J ends were trimmed by 4 bases and 6 bases, with 18 bases remaining between them. Here the CDR3 reads CATSDTSQQGTQPQHF. The CDR3 DNA reads as TGTGCCACCAGTGACACGTCACAACAGGGTACTCAGCCCCAGCATTTT.

The V gene is TRBV12-3 or TRBV12-4, the J gene TRBJ2-1; possible D gene TRBD2, 5 bases. The length of the CDR3 is 12 residues. Trimming pared 3 bases from V and 9 bases from J, leaving 9 bases between. DNA of the CDR3: TGTGCCAGCAGTTTCGGGGATGGTGAGCAGTTCTTC. Protein sequence: CASSFGDGEQFF.

The chain uses TRBV11-2 and TRBJ1-1; 7 nucleotides agree with TRBD1. Germline V gene sequence: CDR1 SGHAT, CDR2 FQNNGV. CDR3 size: 13 residues. The V gene end was trimmed by 6 bases and the J gene end by 3 bases; junction bases not matched to a gene: 4. CDR3 nucleotides: TGTGCCAGCAGGACAGGGTTCGACACTGAAGCTTTCTTT. Protein: CASRTGFDTEAFF. Full variable domain (rest looked up from reference TRBV11-2 and TRBJ1-1): EAGVAQSPRYKIIEKRQSVAFWCNPISGHATLYWYQQILGQGPKLLIQFQNNGVVDDSQLPKDRFSAERLKGVDSTLKIQPAKLEDSAVYLCASRTGFDTEAFFGQGTRLTVV.

The chain couples TRBV5-6 to TRBJ2-2; TRBD1 might be the D (5 bases). The CDR3 consists of 14 residues. V was shortened by 1 base and J by 4 bases, with 8 bases between the two germline ends. CDR1 and CDR2 from the germline V gene are SGHDT and YYEEEE. CDR3 DNA: TGTGCCAGCAGCTTGTCAGGGATCACCGGGGAGCTGTTTTTT. Translation: CASSLSGITGELFF.

The CDR3 sequence is CASSLDRTARYEQYF. CDR3 DNA: TGTGCCAGCAGCTTAGACAGGACGGCAAGGTACGAGCAGTACTTC. The J gene is TRBJ2-7, the V gene TRBV7-9; D might be TRBD1 (5 bases). The CDR3 has 15 amino acids. Germline V gives CDR1 SEHNR, CDR2 FQNEAQ (reference sequence). V was shortened by 1 base and J by 4 bases, with 14 bases between the two germline ends.

This clone was seen more than once but under ten times. This chain links TRBV6-2 or TRBV6-3 with TRBJ1-5, with D uncertain. Between the trimmed V and J ends, which lost 4 bases and 3 bases, there was a span of 13 bases. Germline CDR1 is MNHEY and CDR2 is SVGEGT. The length of the CDR3 is 15 residues. The CDR3 coding sequence is TGTGCCAGCAGTTCCGATCGGGAGCCCAATCAGCCCCAGCATTTT. Translation gives CASSSDREPNQPQHF.

A remark on this clone: Other DNA sequences within the sample encode an identical CDR3. This rearrangement joins TRBV18 to TRBJ2-7; D call uncertain. V was clipped by 0 bases and J by 0 bases, with 9 bases between them. Germline V lookup: CDR1 KGHSH, CDR2 LQKENI. This CDR3 is 15 amino acids long. CDR3 residues: CASSPPAASSYEQYF. CDR3 sequence (DNA): TGTGCCAGCTCACCACCGGCGGCCAGCTCCTACGAGCAGTACTTC. Full variable domain (missing parts from reference TRBV18 and TRBJ2-7): NAGVMQNPRHLVRRRGQEARLRCSPMKGHSHVYWYRQLPEEGLKFMVYLQKENIIDESGMPKERFSAEFPKEGPSILRIQQVVRGDSAAYFCASSPPAASSYEQYFGPGTRLTVT.

Only one count was recorded for this clone. This chain joins TRBV5-5 and TRBJ1-2, with 9 positions matching TRBD1. Germline CDR1 is SGHKS and CDR2 is YYEKEE (reference sequence). The CDR3 is made up of 15 amino acids. Trimming removed 4 bases from V and 6 bases from J; junction bases left unmatched: 10. The CDR3: CASSTRTGAVDGYTF. The CDR3, as DNA: TGTGCCAGCAGCACCCGGACAGGGGCCGTGGATGGCTACACCTTC.

This clone came up once. V and J are TRBV6-5 and TRBJ2-2; D uncertain. Germline lookup yields CDR1 MNHEY and CDR2 SVGAGI. The CDR3 contains 13 residues. V was pared by 2 bases and J by 6 bases, with 7 bases between. As DNA, the CDR3 is TGTGCCAGCAGTTACGGTGGAGCCGGGGAGCTGTTTTTT. Translating gives CASSYGGAGELFF.

The gene calls are TRBV23-1 and TRBJ2-1, with 7 bases lining up with TRBD2. TRBV23-1 is marked as an open reading frame, function uncertain. The CDR3 has 15 residues. V lost 7 bases and J lost 0; bases outside the gene matches: 6. The chain's CDR3 is CASTRSGDSYNEQFF. CDR3 nucleotides: TGCGCCAGCACCCGGAGCGGGGACTCCTACAATGAGCAGTTCTTC.

This chain joins TRBV11-2 and TRBJ2-1, with 10 bases identical to TRBD2. The length of the CDR3 is 14 residues. CDR1 and CDR2 from the germline V gene are SGHAT and FQNNGV. J was trimmed by 7 bases and V by 7 bases; bases with no gene match: 7. CDR3 sequence reads: CASTWGTSVNEQFF. The CDR3 nucleotides are TGTGCCAGCACCTGGGGGACTAGCGTAAATGAGCAGTTCTTC.

This sequence joins TRBV28 and TRBJ2-7, with 7 nucleotides matching TRBD1. This CDR3 has 14 amino acids. The V gene's germline CDR1 is MDHEN and CDR2 SYDVKM. Losses at the gene ends were 3 bases for V and 2 bases for J; bases not matched to a gene: 4. The CDR3 sequence: CASSFRQGAYEQYF. Here the CDR3 DNA reads TGTGCCAGCAGTTTCCGACAGGGAGCCTACGAGCAGTACTTC. The variable domain in full, with the rest retrieved from reference TRBV28 and TRBJ2-7, is DVKVTQSSRYLVKRTGEKVFLECVQDMDHENMFWYRQDPGLGLRLIYFSYDVKMKEKGDIPEGYSVSREKKERFSLILESASTNQTSMYLCASSFRQGAYEQYFGPGTRLTVT.

This chain connects TRBV27 to TRBJ2-3; D is unclear. The CDR3 sequence is 15 residues long. Looked up from germline, CDR1 is MNHEY and CDR2 is SMNVEV (reference sequence). V dropped 2 bases and J dropped 2 bases, with 11 bases sitting between them. This CDR3 is CASSLGLLLTDTQYF. CDR3 sequence (DNA): TGTGCCAGCAGTTTAGGGCTCCTACTCACAGATACGCAGTATTTT.

The chain carries TRBV4-1 and TRBJ1-1, with 9 nucleotides matching TRBD1. This CDR3 is 16 amino acids long. Looked up from germline, CDR1 is MGHRA and CDR2 is YSYEKL. Losses at the gene ends were 4 bases for V and 7 bases for J; bases not matched to a gene: 13. The CDR3, as DNA: TGCGCCAGCAGCCGCGGGCGGGGGACAGGGACCCTTGAAGCTTTCTTT. The encoded protein is CASSRGRGTGTLEAFF.

The chain is built from TRBV5-1 and TRBJ2-7; D is ambiguous. The germline V gene has CDR1 SGHRS and CDR2 YFSETQ. The CDR3 extends over 15 amino acids. Trimming left V 4 bases short and J 4 bases short, with 18 bases between. The CDR3 coding sequence is TGCGCCAGCAGCGACTCCGGGTGGAAATGGTACGAGCAGTACTTC. Translated, it gives CASSDSGWKWYEQYF.

A word on this clone: This sample also contains other DNA sequences that code for the same CDR3. The rearrangement uses TRBV12-3 or TRBV12-4 and TRBJ2-7; 7 bases align to TRBD1. V dropped 6 bases and J dropped 0; count of bases not matched to a gene: 2. The CDR3 contains 13 residues. The CDR3, as DNA: TGTGCCAGCAGCCGGGACAGCTCCTACGAGCAGTACTTC. Amino acids: CASSRDSSYEQYF.

CDR3 in amino acids: CASSLVGGSNSPLHF. As DNA, the CDR3 is TGTGCCAGCAGCTTGGTCGGGGGGAGCAATTCACCCCTCCACTTT. V gene TRBV5-6 combines with J gene TRBJ1-6; maybe TRBD1 (5 bases). This CDR3 spans 15 amino acids. With 0 bases removed from V and 7 bases from J, the gap between germline ends came to 11 bases. From germline, CDR1 is SGHDT and CDR2 YYEEEE.

This chain joins TRBV28 and TRBJ2-7, with 10 positions matching TRBD2. The CDR3 length is 15 residues. CDR1 and CDR2 (germline): MDHEN, SYDVKM. J lost 1 base, V lost 6 bases, and 6 bases had no gene match. The CDR3 region has the DNA TGTGCCAGCAGCCTGCCTAGCGGGAGTTCCTACGAGCAGTACTTC. Translation: CASSLPSGSSYEQYF.

V gene TRBV4-2 combines with J gene TRBJ1-2, with 8 bases that match TRBD1. Germline V gene data show CDR1 as LGHNA and CDR2 as YNFKEQ. The CDR3 is 16 residues long. J was trimmed by 2 bases and V by 0 bases; bases with no gene match: 5. The DNA for the CDR3 is TGTGCCAGCAGCCAAGAAAGGGGACAGGTCAACTATGGCTACACCTTC. Amino acid sequence: CASSQERGQVNYGYTF.

This clone came up a few times. Here the CDR3 reads CAISGGAEAFF. CDR3 coding DNA: TGTGCCATCTCAGGGGGCGCTGAAGCTTTCTTT. The rearrangement joins TRBV10-3 to TRBJ1-1; 8 bases align to TRBD1. Per germline, CDR1 ENHRY and CDR2 SYGVKD. CDR3 length equals 11 residues. V was clipped by 8 bases and J by 6 bases; unmatched bases: 2.

This clone was recorded only once. The CDR3 DNA reads as TGTGCCAGCAGCTTGGGGGGGGCTAGAGATGAGCAGTTCTTC. This translates into CASSLGGARDEQFF. The rearrangement links TRBV7-9 to TRBJ2-1; the D gene is possibly TRBD2 (7 bases). The CDR3 covers 14 residues. Germline V gene lookup returns CDR1 SEHNR and CDR2 FQNEAQ (reference sequence). V was shortened by 3 bases and J by 8 bases, with 14 bases between the two germline ends.

The gene calls are TRBV19 and TRBJ2-2, with 12 bases identical to TRBD2. Germline values: CDR1 LNHDA, CDR2 SQIVND (reference sequence). The CDR3 spans 14 residues. V gave up 6 bases and J gave up 6 bases; unmatched junction bases: 2. The CDR3 DNA reads as TGTGCCAGTAGCTCTAGCGGGAGGGCCGGGGAGCTGTTTTTT. It specifies CASSSSGRAGELFF.

The chain has TRBV5-1 and TRBJ2-7; maybe TRBD1 (6 bases). Germline V gene lookup returns CDR1 SGHRS and CDR2 YFSETQ. Deletions cut 4 bases from V and 3 bases from J, with 17 bases between. This CDR3 has 15 residues. The CDR3 bases are TGCGCCAGCAGCCCTACAGGGTCGAGGAGCTACGAGCAGTACTTC. It is translated as CASSPTGSRSYEQYF. Based on the CDR3 plus reference TRBV5-1 and TRBJ2-7, the full variable domain is KAGVTQTPRYLIKTRGQQVTLSCSPISGHRSVSWYQQTPGQGLQFLFEYFSETQRNKGNFPGRFSGRQFSNSRSEMNVSTLELGDSALYLCASSPTGSRSYEQYFGPGTRLTVT.